This entry lists 8 T cell receptor beta chains sequenced from one sample in a study of patients and donors after allogeneic stem cell transplantation. TCRdb processed the RT-PCR reads anew with MiXCR; each CDR3 protein has one entry. The sample yields about a million distinct CDR3 sequences, around 17% seen once. The specimen was blood, either unsorted or a sorted T cell fraction (not recorded which). Receptors originate from a human donor who was either an allogeneic HSCT recipient or a stem cell or donor lymphocyte infusion donor (not recorded which). It is not recorded whose cells these are; they may come from a transplant donor.

This clonotype was counted a few times. The rearrangement joins TRBV7-9 to TRBJ2-7; 7 nucleotides agree with TRBD1. V was pared by 1 base and J by 7 bases, with 7 bases of the junction left unmatched. Per germline, CDR1 SEHNR and CDR2 FQNEAQ (reference sequence). The CDR3 totals 14 residues. The DNA for the CDR3 is TGTGCCAGCAGCTTAGGACAGGGTTCGAATGAGCAGTACTTC. Translating gives CASSLGQGSNEQYF.

This clonotype showed up just a few times. This chain links TRBV13 with TRBJ1-4, with TRBD1 matching 12 bases. The CDR3 is made up of 14 amino acids. Looked up from germline, CDR1 is PRHDT and CDR2 is FYEKMQ (reference sequence). The V gene end was trimmed by 5 bases and the J gene end by 9 bases; junction bases not matched to a gene: 4. This CDR3 is CASSSGTGGQKLFF. The CDR3 bases are TGTGCCAGCAGCAGCGGGACAGGGGGCCAAAAACTGTTTTTT.

CDR3 in DNA: TGTGCCAGCAGGGGCGAGAGCAATCAGCCCCAGCATTTT. This codes for CASRGESNQPQHF. The J gene is TRBJ1-5, the V gene TRBV6-1; no reliable D call. Trimming left V 6 bases short and J 1 base short, with 7 bases between. From germline, CDR1 is MNHNS and CDR2 SASEGT. The CDR3 consists of 13 residues.

This clonotype has at least ten counts. This chain joins TRBV12-3 or TRBV12-4 and TRBJ2-2, with D maybe TRBD1 (5 bases). The CDR3 is 15 residues long. V lost 6 bases and J lost 1, with 12 bases in between. The CDR3 region is CASRAPQGNTGELFF. The CDR3 coding sequence is TGTGCCAGCAGAGCACCCCAGGGGAACACCGGGGAGCTGTTTTTT.

This clonotype was seen a single time. The V call is TRBV5-6, the J call TRBJ1-5, with D tentatively TRBD1 (5 bases). CDR3 length: 16 residues. Germline V gene lookup returns CDR1 SGHDT and CDR2 YYEEEE. V shed 1 base and J shed 4 bases, with 15 bases lying between them. CDR3 amino acids: CASSLRIGDANQPQHF. CDR3 DNA: TGTGCCAGCAGCTTGAGGATAGGGGACGCGAATCAGCCCCAGCATTTT.

This chain connects TRBV18 to TRBJ2-1, with D perhaps matching TRBD2 (6 bases). Germline V gene lookup returns CDR1 KGHSH and CDR2 LQKENI. V was pared by 5 bases and J by 5 bases, with 10 bases between. CDR3 length equals 13 residues. The CDR3 DNA sequence: TGTGCCAGCTCAGCTTCTAGCGACAATGAGCAGTTCTTC. The encoded protein is CASSASSDNEQFF.

This chain links TRBV5-1 with TRBJ2-2, with D unresolved. CDR1 and CDR2 (germline): SGHRS, YFSETQ. Trimming stripped 6 bases from V and 3 bases from J, with 12 bases between. This CDR3 region has 14 residues. The CDR3 nucleotides read TGCGCCAGCACCCCCGAACCCTACACCGGGGAGCTGTTTTTT. Protein sequence: CASTPEPYTGELFF.

CDR3 bases: TGCAGTGCTAGAGATCGCATTAGGACTCAAGCTTTCTTT. It yields the protein CSARDRIRTQAFF. V usage is TRBV20-1 and J usage is TRBJ1-1; no definite D call. The CDR3 consists of 13 residues. Germline V CDR1 and CDR2: DFQATT, SNEGSKA (reference sequence). The germline V and J ends were trimmed by 0 bases and 9 bases, with 14 bases remaining between them.